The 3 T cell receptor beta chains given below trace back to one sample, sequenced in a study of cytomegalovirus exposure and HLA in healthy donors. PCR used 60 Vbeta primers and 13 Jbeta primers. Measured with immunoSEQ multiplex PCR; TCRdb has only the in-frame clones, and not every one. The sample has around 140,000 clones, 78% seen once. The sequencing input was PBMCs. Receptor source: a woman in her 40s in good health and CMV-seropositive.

The CDR3 DNA is TGCAGCGTTCCGGGACTAGGTCACAATGAGCAGTTCTTC. It translates to CSVPGLGHNEQFF. This chain links TRBV29-1 with TRBJ2-1; 8 nucleotides align to TRBD2. The CDR3 has 13 amino acids. In germline, CDR1 is SQVTM, CDR2 ANQGSEA. Trimming took 5 bases from V and 5 from J; bases not matched to a gene: 5.

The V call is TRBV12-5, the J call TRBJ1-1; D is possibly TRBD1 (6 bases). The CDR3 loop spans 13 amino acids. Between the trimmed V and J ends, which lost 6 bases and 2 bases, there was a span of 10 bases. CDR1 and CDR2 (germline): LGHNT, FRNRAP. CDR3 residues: CASGGQRNTEAFF. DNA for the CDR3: TGTGCTAGTGGCGGACAGAGAAACACTGAAGCTTTCTTT.

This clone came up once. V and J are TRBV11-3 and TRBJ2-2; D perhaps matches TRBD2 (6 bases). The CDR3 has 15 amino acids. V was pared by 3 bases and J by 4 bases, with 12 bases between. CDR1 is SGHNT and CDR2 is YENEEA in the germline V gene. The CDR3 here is CASSLGGIATGELFF. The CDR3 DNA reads TGTGCCAGCAGCTTGGGCGGGATAGCCACCGGGGAGCTGTTTTTT.